This is a list of T cell receptor beta chains from one sample in a study of vaccination and CD4 T cells after COVID-19. TCRdb recomputed calls from the PCR reads with MiXCR, one row per CDR3 protein. This sample has some 10,000 distinct CDR3 sequences, with under 60% found just once. The antigens of these receptors remain unknown. Material for sequencing was CD4+ T cells from blood, cultured in vitro. These receptors originate from a human donor who had recovered from COVID-19. The CDR3 runs from the conserved cysteine through the conserved F or W. The D gene is left open where the match is weak. A row's size may be missing; if present it is once, few, many or a size class.

d_gene | j_gene | v_gene | abundance | CDR3nt | CDR3aa
- | TRBJ1-1 | TRBV19 | - | TGTGCCAGTAGTCCATCGCCGGGGTTAGGCACTGAAGCTTTCTTT | CASSPSPGLGTEAFF
TRBD2 | TRBJ2-5 | TRBV6-5 | - | TGTGCCAGCAGTTACCTCCAAGAATCAGCGGGGAGAGAGACCCAGTACTTC | CASSYLQESAGRETQYF
- | TRBJ1-5 | TRBV30 | - | TGTGCCTGGAGACCCACAGGGAGTCTTAATCAGCCCCAGCATTTT | CAWRPTGSLNQPQHF
TRBD1 | TRBJ1-1 | TRBV4-1 | - | TGCGCCAGCAGCCAAGCCCTGACAGGGGGGAACACTGAAGCTTTCTTT | CASSQALTGGNTEAFF
- | TRBJ1-5 | TRBV19 | few | TGTGCCAGTACATCCGGATATAGCAATCAGCCCCAGCATTTT | CASTSGYSNQPQHF
- | TRBJ2-5 | TRBV14 | - | TGTGCCAGCAGCCAAGGGGGACGGGAGACCCAGTACTTC | CASSQGGRETQYF
- | TRBJ2-2 | TRBV19 | - | TGTGCCAGTAGTTCGCGAACGGTCGGGGAGCTGTTTTTT | CASSSRTVGELFF
- | TRBJ1-2 | TRBV7-2 | - | TGTGCCAGCAGCCGCAAGCCGGGACCACCTGGCTACACCTTC | CASSRKPGPPGYTF
TRBD2 | TRBJ2-1 | TRBV20-1 | - | TGCAGTGCTAGCGATGTTAGCGGGGGTTCCTACAATGAGCAGTTCTTC | CSASDVSGGSYNEQFF
- | TRBJ2-3 | TRBV30 | - | TGTGCCTGGAGTCCCCAGGGGGGAACGTATTTT | CAWSPQGGTYF
TRBD2 | TRBJ2-5 | TRBV11-3 | once | TGTGCCAGCAGCTCCCCCTTTCCCGGGGGGAGGGAAGAGACCCAGTACTTC | CASSSPFPGGREETQYF
- | TRBJ2-2 | TRBV6-5 | - | TGTGCCAGCAGTTACTCCAGGTTATCCGGGGAGCTGTTTTTT | CASSYSRLSGELFF
- | TRBJ2-2 | TRBV12-5 | - | TGTGCTAGTGGTTTCCGGGACGGGGGCGCCGGGGAGCTGTTTTTT | CASGFRDGGAGELFF
- | TRBJ2-5 | TRBV6-5 | - | TGTGCCAGCAGTTACGGCAGGGCTTCTGGGGAGACCCAGTACTTC | CASSYGRASGETQYF
- | TRBJ2-3 | TRBV11-2 | - | TGTACCAGCAGTCCTGGGAGTGATACGCAGTATTTT | CTSSPGSDTQYF
- | TRBJ2-5 | TRBV20-1 | - | TGCAGTGCTAGACCACTCGCTGACCCCCGGGAGACCCAGTACTTC | CSARPLADPRETQYF
- | TRBJ2-5 | TRBV5-1 | - | TGCGCCAGCAGCTTGGGCCTAGCGCAAGAGACCCAGTACTTC | CASSLGLAQETQYF
- | TRBJ2-1 | TRBV20-1 | - | TGCAGTGCAAGGACTGTCCCGAGCTCCTACAATGAGCAGTTCTTC | CSARTVPSSYNEQFF
- | TRBJ1-1 | TRBV6-4 | few | TGTGCCAGCAGTGACTCTCCCGGGAACACTGAAGCTTTCTTT | CASSDSPGNTEAFF
- | TRBJ2-2 | TRBV11-2 | - | TGTGCCAGCACCCGAAACAGAGGAGGCGGGGAGCTGTTTTTT | CASTRNRGGGELFF
- | TRBJ1-5 | TRBV5-5 | - | TGTGCCAGCAGCTTGGATAGGGCCCATCAGCCCCAGCATTTT | CASSLDRAHQPQHF
TRBD2 | TRBJ2-3 | TRBV11-2 | few | TGTGCCAGCAGCCCGGCCTTCCTAGCGGGGGGGCGGGTAACGCAGTATTTT | CASSPAFLAGGRVTQYF
- | TRBJ2-5 | TRBV20-1 | - | TGCAGTGCTAGACCCCAAGAGACCCAGTACTTC | CSARPQETQYF
TRBD2 | TRBJ2-2 | TRBV12-3/TRBV12-4 | - | TGTGCCAGCAGGACTAGCGGGGGCATCACCGTGGGGGAGCTGTTTTTT | CASRTSGGITVGELFF
- | TRBJ1-1 | TRBV20-1 | - | TGCAGAGCCGGGACCCCAAATGAAGCTTTCTTT | CRAGTPNEAFF
TRBD1 | TRBJ1-2 | TRBV6-1 | few | TGTGCCAGCAGTGGACAGGGAGTCTATGGCTACACCTTC | CASSGQGVYGYTF
TRBD1 | TRBJ2-7 | TRBV30 | - | TGTGCCTGGAGTAGGGGGCAGCCCTCCTACGAGCAGTACTTC | CAWSRGQPSYEQYF
TRBD2 | TRBJ2-3 | TRBV27 | few | TGTGCCAGCAGTAAATCTAGCGGGGCCCGGGATACGCAGTATTTT | CASSKSSGARDTQYF
- | TRBJ1-4 | TRBV7-2 | - | TGTGCCAGCAGAGACGGATCAACTAATGAAAAACTGTTTTTT | CASRDGSTNEKLFF
- | TRBJ2-3 | TRBV5-4 | - | TGTGCCAGCAGCCCCAGCACAGATACGCAGTATTTT | CASSPSTDTQYF
- | TRBJ1-2 | TRBV11-3 | - | TGTGCCAGCAGCTACGACGACTATGGCTACACCTTC | CASSYDDYGYTF
- | TRBJ1-6 | TRBV19 | few | TGTGCCAGTAGTATAGTAAGGGCAGATTCACCCCTCCACTTT | CASSIVRADSPLHF
- | TRBJ1-2 | TRBV6-2/TRBV6-3 | - | TGTGCCAGCAGTTACGGGGGCACTAACTATGGCTACACCTTC | CASSYGGTNYGYTF
- | TRBJ2-2 | TRBV11-3 | - | TGTGCCAGCAGCTTAGTCGGCGGGAACACTTGGGGCGGGGAGCTGTTTTTT | CASSLVGGNTWGGELFF
- | TRBJ2-6 | TRBV7-9 | - | TGTGCCAGCAGCTCGTTTCGGGGGGCCAACGTCCTGACTTTC | CASSSFRGANVLTF
- | TRBJ2-7 | TRBV30 | few | TGTGCCTGGAGCCGGGAGTGGACCTACGAGCAGTACTTC | CAWSREWTYEQYF
- | TRBJ2-3 | TRBV14 | few | TGTGCCAGCAGCCAGGAGCTGGGGGATACGCAGTATTTT | CASSQELGDTQYF
- | TRBJ1-2 | TRBV4-2 | - | TGTGCCAGCAGCCAAGAGGGGAGGAACTCAATTTACTATGGCTACACCTTC | CASSQEGRNSIYYGYTF
- | TRBJ2-7 | TRBV27 | few | TGTGCCAGCAGCCCGATGAGGGGGAACATTTACGAGCAGTACTTC | CASSPMRGNIYEQYF
TRBD1 | TRBJ2-3 | TRBV2 | - | TGTGCCAGCAGTTTAACAGGGGACACCGGCACAGATACGCAGTATTTT | CASSLTGDTGTDTQYF
- | TRBJ1-1 | TRBV20-1 | - | TGCAGCGTTCGCAAAGGGAACACTGAAGCTTTCTTT | CSVRKGNTEAFF